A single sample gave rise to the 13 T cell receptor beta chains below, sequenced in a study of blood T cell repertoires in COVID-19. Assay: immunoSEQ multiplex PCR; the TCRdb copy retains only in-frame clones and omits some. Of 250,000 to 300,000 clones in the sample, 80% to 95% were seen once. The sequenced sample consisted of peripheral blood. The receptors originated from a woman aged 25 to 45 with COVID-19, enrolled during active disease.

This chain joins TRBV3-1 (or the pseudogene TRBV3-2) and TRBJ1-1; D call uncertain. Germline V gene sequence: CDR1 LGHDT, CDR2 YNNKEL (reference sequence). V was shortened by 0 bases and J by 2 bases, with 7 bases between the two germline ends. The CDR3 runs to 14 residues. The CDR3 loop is CASSQDLANTEAFF. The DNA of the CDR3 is TGTGCCAGCAGCCAAGATCTGGCTAACACTGAAGCTTTCTTT.

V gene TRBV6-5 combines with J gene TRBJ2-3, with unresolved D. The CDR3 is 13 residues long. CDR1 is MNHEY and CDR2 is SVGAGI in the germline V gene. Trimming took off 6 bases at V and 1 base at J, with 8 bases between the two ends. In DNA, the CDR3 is TGTGCCAGCAGGTCCACGGGCACAGATACGCAGTATTTT. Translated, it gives CASRSTGTDTQYF.

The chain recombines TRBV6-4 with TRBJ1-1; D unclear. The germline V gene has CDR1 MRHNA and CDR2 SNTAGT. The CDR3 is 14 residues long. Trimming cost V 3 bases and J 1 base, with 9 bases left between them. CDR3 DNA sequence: TGTGCCAGCAGTGAAATTGGAGGGAACACTGAAGCTTTCTTT. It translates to CASSEIGGNTEAFF.

For the CDR3, the DNA is TGTGCCAGCAGCTTGGCAGCGGGACGTACCTACGAGCAGTACTTC. Its translation: CASSLAAGRTYEQYF. V and J are TRBV5-4 and TRBJ2-7; 7 bases line up with TRBD2. CDR1 and CDR2 (germline): SGHNT, YYREEE (reference sequence). This CDR3 has 15 amino acids. Trimming at V came to 0 bases and at J to 2 bases, leaving 5 bases not matched to a gene.

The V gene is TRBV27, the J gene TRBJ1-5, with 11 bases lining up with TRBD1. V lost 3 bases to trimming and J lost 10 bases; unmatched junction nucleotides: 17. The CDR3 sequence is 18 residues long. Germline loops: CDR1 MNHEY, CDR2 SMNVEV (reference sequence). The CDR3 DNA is TGTGCCAGCAGTTTGCGACAACAGGGACAGGGGGTGGCTCATCCCCAGCATTTT. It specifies CASSLRQQGQGVAHPQHF.

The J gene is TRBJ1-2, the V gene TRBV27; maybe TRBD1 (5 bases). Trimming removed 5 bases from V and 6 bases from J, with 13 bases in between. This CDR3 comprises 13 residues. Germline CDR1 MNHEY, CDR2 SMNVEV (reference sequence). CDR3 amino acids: CASSPFPGDGYTF. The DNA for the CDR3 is TGTGCCAGCAGTCCCTTCCCGGGGGATGGCTACACCTTC.

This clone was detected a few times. CDR3 in amino acids: CASSRTATTPAEAFF. CDR3 coding DNA: TGTGCCAGCAGCCGGACGGCGACTACCCCGGCTGAAGCTTTCTTT. The genes are TRBV11-2 and TRBJ1-1; D is unclear. V was trimmed by 5 bases and J by 6 bases, leaving 19 bases between them. The CDR3 spans 15 residues. Germline CDR1 SGHAT, CDR2 FQNNGV.

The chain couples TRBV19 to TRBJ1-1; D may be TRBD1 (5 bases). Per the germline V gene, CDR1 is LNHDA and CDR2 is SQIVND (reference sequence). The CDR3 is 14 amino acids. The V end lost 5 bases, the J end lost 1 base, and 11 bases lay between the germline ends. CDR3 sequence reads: CASSLGGGNTEAFF. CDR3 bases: TGTGCCAGTAGTCTCGGGGGGGGGAACACTGAAGCTTTCTTT. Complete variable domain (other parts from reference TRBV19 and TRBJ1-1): DGGITQSPKYLFRKEGQNVTLSCEQNLNHDAMYWYRQDPGQGLRLIYYSQIVNDFQKGDIAEGYSVSREKKESFPLTVTSAQKNPTAFYLCASSLGGGNTEAFFGQGTRLTVV.

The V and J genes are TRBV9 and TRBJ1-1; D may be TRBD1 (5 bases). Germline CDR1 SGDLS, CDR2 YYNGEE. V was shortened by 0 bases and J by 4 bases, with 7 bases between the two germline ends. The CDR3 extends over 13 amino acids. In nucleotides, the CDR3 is TGTGCCAGCAGCGTAGACCAGGGCACTGAAGCTTTCTTT. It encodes CASSVDQGTEAFF.

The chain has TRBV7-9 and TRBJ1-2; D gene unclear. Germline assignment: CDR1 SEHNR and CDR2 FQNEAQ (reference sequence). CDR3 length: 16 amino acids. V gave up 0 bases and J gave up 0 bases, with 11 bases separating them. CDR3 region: CASSLAATRANYGYTF. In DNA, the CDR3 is TGTGCCAGCAGCTTAGCCGCGACGAGGGCTAACTATGGCTACACCTTC.

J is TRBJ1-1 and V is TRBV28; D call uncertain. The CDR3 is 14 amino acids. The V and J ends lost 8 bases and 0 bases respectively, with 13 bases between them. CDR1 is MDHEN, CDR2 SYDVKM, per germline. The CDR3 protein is CASSAPRVNTEAFF. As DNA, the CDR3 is TGTGCCAGCTCCGCCCCCCGGGTGAACACTGAAGCTTTCTTT.

CDR3 in amino acids: CAQGPSTDTQYF. The CDR3 bases are TGTGCCCAGGGGCCCAGCACAGATACGCAGTATTTT. The rearrangement joins TRBV10-3 to TRBJ2-3; tentatively, D is TRBD1 (6 bases). The V gene's germline CDR1 is ENHRY and CDR2 SYGVKD. The CDR3 extends over 12 amino acids. Trimming pared 11 bases from V and 0 bases from J, leaving 9 bases between.

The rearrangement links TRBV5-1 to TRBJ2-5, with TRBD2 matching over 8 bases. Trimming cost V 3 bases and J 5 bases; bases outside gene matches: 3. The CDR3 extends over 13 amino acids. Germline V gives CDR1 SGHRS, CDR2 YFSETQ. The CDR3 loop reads CASSSTGGETQYF. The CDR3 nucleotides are TGCGCCAGCAGCTCCACGGGAGGGGAGACCCAGTACTTC. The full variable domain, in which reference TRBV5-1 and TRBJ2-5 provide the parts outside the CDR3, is KAGVTQTPRYLIKTRGQQVTLSCSPISGHRSVSWYQQTPGQGLQFLFEYFSETQRNKGNFPGRFSGRQFSNSRSEMNVSTLELGDSALYLCASSSTGGETQYFGPGTRLLVL.